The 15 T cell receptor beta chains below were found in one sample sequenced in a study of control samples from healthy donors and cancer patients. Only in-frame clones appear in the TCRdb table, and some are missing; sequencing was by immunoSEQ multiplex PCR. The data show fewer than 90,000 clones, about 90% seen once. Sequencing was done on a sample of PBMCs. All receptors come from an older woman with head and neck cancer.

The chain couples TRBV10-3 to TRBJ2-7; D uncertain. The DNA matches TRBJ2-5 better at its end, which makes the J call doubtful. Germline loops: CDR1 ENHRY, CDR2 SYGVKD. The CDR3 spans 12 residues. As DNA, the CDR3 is TGTGCCATCAGCCCGGAACGGGAGACCCAGTACTTC. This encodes CAISPERETQYF.

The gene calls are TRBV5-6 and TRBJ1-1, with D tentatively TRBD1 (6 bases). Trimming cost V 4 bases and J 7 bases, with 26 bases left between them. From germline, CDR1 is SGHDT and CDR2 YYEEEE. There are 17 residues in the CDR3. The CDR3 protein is CASSREQGPNYVGEAFF. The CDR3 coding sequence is TGTGCCAGCAGCAGAGAACAGGGACCCAATTACGTCGGTGAAGCTTTCTTT. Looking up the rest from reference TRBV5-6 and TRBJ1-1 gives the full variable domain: DAGVTQSPTHLIKTRGQQVTLRCSPKSGHDTVSWYQQALGQGPQFIFQYYEEEERQRGNFPDRFSGHQFPNYSSELNVNALLLGDSALYLCASSREQGPNYVGEAFFGQGTRLTVV.

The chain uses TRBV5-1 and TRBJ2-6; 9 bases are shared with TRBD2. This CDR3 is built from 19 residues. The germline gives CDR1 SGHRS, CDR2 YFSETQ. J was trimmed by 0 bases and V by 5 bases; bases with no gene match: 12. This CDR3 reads CASSFGLAGMSSGANVLTF. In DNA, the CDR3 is TGCGCCAGCAGTTTCGGGCTAGCGGGGATGAGCTCTGGGGCCAACGTCCTGACTTTC.

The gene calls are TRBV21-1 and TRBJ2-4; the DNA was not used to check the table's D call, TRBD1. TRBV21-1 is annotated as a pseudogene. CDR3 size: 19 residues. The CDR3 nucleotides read TGTGCCAGCAGCAAAGTTGGCGACAGGGGGCCGCTAGCCAAAAACATTCAGTACTTC. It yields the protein CASSKVGDRGPLAKNIQYF.

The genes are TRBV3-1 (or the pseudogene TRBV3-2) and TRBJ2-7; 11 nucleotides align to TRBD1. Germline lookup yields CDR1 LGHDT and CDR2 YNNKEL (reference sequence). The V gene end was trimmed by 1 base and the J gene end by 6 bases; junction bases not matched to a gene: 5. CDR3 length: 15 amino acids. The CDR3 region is CASSQAGQGVIEQYF. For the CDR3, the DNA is TGTGCCAGCAGCCAAGCGGGACAGGGGGTTATCGAGCAGTACTTC.

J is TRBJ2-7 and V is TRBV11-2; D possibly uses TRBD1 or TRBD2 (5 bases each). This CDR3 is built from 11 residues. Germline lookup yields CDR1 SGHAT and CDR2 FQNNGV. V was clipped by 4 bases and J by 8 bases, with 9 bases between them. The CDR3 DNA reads TGTGCCAGCAGCTCTCCGGGACAGCAGTACTTC. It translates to CASSSPGQQYF.

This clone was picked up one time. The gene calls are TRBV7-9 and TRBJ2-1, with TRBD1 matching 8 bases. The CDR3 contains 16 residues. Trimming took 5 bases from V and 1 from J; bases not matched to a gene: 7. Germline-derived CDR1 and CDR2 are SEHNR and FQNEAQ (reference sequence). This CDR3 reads CASSQDRGWSYNEQFF. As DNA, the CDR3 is TGTGCCAGCAGCCAAGACAGGGGTTGGTCCTACAATGAGCAGTTCTTC.

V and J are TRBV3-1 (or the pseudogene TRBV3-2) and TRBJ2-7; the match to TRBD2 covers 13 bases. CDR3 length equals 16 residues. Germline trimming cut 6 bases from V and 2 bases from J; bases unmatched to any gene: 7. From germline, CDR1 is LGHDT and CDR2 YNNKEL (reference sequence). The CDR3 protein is CASSTPTSGRTYEQYF. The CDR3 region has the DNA TGTGCCAGCAGTACCCCGACTAGCGGGAGGACCTACGAGCAGTACTTC.

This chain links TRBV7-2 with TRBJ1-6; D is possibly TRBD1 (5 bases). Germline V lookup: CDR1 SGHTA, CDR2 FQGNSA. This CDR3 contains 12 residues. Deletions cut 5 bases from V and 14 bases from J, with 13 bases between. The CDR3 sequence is CASSPQGLSLHF. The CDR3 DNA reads TGTGCCAGCAGCCCCCAGGGTCTATCCCTCCACTTT.

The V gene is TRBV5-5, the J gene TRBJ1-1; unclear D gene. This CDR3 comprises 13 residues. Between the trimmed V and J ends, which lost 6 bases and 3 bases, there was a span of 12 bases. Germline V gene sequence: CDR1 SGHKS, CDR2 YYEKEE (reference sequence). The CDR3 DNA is TGTGCCAGCACGATTACTGTGGACACTGAAGCTTTCTTT. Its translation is CASTITVDTEAFF. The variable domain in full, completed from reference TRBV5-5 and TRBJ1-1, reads DAGVTQSPTHLIKTRGQQVTLRCSPISGHKSVSWYQQVLGQGPQFIFQYYEKEERGRGNFPDRFSARQFPNYSSELNVNALLLGDSALYLCASTITVDTEAFFGQGTRLTVV.

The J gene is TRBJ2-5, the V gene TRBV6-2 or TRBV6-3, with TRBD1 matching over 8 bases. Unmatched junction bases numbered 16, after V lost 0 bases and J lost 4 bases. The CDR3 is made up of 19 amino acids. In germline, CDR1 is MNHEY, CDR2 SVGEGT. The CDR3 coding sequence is TGTGCCAGCAGTTACTCGTCGGGGCAGGGGGCGGCCTTTTTAGAGACCCAGTACTTC. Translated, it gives CASSYSSGQGAAFLETQYF.

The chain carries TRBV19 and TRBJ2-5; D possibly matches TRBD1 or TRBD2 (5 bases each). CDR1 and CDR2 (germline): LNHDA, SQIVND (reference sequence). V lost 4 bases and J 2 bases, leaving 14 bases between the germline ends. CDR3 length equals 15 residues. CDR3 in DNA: TGTGCCAGTAGTACCTACGGGACCATTCAAGAGACCCAGTACTTC. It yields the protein CASSTYGTIQETQYF.

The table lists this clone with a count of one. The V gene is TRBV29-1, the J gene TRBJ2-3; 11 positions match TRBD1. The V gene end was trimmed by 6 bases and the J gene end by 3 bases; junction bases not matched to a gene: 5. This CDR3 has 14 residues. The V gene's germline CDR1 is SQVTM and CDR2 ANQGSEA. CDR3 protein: CSVAGTGGTDTQYF. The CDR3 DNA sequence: TGCAGCGTCGCCGGGACAGGGGGTACAGATACGCAGTATTTT.

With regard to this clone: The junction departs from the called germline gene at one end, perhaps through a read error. CDR3 protein: CASREGTGPGEQYF. The DNA of the CDR3 is TGTGCCAGCAGAGAAGGGACAGGCCCCGGCGAGCAGTACTTC. The chain couples TRBV2 to TRBJ2-7; TRBD1 aligns across 8 bases. The CDR3 consists of 14 residues. Germline V gives CDR1 SNHLY, CDR2 FYNNEI.

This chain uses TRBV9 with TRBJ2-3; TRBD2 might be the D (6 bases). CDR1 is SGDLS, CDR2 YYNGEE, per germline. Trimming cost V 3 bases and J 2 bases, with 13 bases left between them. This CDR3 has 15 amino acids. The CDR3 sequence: CASSAGSYNTDTQYF. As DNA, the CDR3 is TGTGCCAGCAGCGCCGGGAGCTATAACACAGATACGCAGTATTTT.